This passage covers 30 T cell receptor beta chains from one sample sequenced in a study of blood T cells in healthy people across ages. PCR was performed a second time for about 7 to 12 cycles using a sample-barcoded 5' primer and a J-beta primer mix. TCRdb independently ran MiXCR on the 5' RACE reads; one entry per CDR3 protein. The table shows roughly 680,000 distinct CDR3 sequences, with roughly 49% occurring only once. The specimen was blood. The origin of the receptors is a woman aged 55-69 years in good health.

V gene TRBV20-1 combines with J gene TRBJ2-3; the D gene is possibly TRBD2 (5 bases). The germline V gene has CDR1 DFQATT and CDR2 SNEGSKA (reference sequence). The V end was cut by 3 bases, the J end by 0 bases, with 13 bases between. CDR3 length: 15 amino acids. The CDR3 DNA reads TGCAGTGCTAGGAATAGCGATTATAGCACAGATACGCAGTATTTT. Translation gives CSARNSDYSTDTQYF.

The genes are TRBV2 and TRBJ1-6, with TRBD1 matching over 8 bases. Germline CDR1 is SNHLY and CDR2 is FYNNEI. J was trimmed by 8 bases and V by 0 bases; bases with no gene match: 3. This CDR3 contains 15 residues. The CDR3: CASSEADRGYSPLHF. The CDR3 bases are TGTGCCAGCAGTGAAGCCGACAGGGGATATTCACCCCTCCACTTT. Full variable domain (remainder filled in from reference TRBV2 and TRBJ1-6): EPEVTQTPSHQVTQMGQEVILRCVPISNHLYFYWYRQILGQKVEFLVSFYNNEISEKSEIFDDQFSVERPDGSNFTLKIRSTKLEDSAMYFCASSEADRGYSPLHFGNGTRLTVT.

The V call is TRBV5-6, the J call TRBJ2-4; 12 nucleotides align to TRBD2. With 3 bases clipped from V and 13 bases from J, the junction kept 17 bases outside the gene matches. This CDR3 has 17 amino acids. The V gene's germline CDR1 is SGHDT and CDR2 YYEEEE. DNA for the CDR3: TGTGCCAGCAGCTGGACTAGCGGGACCCGATTCTACAATGAGCAGTACTTC. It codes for CASSWTSGTRFYNEQYF.

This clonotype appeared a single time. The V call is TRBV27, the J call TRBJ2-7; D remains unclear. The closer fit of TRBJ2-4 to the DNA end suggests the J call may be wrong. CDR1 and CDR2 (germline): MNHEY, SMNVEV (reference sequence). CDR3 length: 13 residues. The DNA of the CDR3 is TGTGCCAGCAGTTTGTCTCACGTTGGCATTCAGTACTTC. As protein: CASSLSHVGIQYF.

The CDR3 bases are TGTGCCATCAGTACCGTCCGGGACACATCCTACGAGCAGTACTTC. Amino acid sequence: CAISTVRDTSYEQYF. The gene calls are TRBV10-3 and TRBJ2-7, with D tentatively TRBD1 (6 bases). CDR3 length: 15 residues. From germline, CDR1 is ENHRY and CDR2 SYGVKD. The V and J ends lost 5 bases and 1 base respectively, with 15 bases between them.

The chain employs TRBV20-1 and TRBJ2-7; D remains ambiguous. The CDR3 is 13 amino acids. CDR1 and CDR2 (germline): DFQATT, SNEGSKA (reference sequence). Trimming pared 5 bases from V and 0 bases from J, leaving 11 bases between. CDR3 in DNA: TGCAGTGCTGTGACTGGTAGCTCCTACGAGCAGTACTTC. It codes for CSAVTGSSYEQYF.

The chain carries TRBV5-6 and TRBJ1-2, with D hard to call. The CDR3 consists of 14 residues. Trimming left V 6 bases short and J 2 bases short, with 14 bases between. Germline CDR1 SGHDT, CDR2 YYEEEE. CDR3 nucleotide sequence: TGTGCCAGCACCGCGTCATCTCCAAACTATGGCTACACCTTC. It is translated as CASTASSPNYGYTF.

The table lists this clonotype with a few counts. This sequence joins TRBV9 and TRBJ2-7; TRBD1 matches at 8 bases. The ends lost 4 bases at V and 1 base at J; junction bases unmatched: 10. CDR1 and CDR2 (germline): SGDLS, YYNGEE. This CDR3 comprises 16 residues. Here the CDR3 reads CASSTGQGSSSYEQYF. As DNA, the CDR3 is TGTGCCAGCAGCACTGGACAGGGCTCCTCTTCCTACGAGCAGTACTTC.

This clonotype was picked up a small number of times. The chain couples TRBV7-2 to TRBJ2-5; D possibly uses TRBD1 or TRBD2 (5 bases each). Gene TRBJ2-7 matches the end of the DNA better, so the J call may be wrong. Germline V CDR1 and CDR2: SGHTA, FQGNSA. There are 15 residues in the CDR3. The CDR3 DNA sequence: TGTGCCAGCAGCTTCGCTCGGGACCAAACCTACGAGCAGTACTTC. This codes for CASSFARDQTYEQYF.

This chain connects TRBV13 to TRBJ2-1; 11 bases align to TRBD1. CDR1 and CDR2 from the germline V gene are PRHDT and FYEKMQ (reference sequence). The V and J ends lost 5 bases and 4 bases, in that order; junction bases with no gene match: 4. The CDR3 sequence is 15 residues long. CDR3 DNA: TGTGCCAGCAGCCGCGGGACAGGGGGGTACAATGAGCAGTTCTTC. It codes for CASSRGTGGYNEQFF. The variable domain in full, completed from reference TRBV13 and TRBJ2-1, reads AAGVIQSPRHLIKEKRETATLKCYPIPRHDTVYWYQQGPGQDPQFLISFYEKMQSDKGSIPDRFSAQQFSDYHSELNMSSLELGDSALYFCASSRGTGGYNEQFFGPGTRLTVL.

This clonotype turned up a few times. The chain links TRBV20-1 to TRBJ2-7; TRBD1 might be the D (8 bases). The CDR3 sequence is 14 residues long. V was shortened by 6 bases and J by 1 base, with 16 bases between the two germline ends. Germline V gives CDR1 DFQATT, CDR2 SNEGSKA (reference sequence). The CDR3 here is CSAGGTGSSYEQYF. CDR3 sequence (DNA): TGCAGTGCGGGAGGGACAGGATCGTCCTACGAGCAGTACTTC.

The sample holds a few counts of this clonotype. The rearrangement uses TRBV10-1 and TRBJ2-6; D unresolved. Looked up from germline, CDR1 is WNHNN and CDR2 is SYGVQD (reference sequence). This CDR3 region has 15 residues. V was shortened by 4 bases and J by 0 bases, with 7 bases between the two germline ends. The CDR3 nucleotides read TGCGCCAGCAGTGTAAAATACTCTGGGGCCAACGTCCTGACTTTC. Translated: CASSVKYSGANVLTF.

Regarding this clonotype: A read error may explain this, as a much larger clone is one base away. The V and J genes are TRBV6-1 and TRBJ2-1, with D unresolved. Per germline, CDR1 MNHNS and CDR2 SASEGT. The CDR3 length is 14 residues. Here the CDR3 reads CASREDGSYNEQFF. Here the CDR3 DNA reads TGTGCCAGCAGGGAAGACGGCTCCTACAATGAGCAGTTCTTC.

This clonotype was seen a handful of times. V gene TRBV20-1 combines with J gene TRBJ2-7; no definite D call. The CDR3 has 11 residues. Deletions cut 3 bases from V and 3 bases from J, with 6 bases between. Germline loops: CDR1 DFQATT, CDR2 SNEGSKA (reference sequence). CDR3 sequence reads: CSARNSYEQYF. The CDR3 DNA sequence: TGCAGTGCTAGGAACAGCTACGAGCAGTACTTC.

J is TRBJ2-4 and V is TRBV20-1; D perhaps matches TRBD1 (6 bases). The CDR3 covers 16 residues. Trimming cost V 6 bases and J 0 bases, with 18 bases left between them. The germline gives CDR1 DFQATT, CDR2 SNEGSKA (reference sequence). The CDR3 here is CSAAPPKQGAKNIQYF. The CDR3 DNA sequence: TGCAGTGCCGCCCCTCCCAAACAGGGAGCCAAAAACATTCAGTACTTC.

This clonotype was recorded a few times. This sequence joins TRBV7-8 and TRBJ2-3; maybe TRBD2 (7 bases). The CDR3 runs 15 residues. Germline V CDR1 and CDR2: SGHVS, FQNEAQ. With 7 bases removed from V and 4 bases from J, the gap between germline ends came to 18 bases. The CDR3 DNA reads TGTGCCAGCATCCGGGGGCGGGAGTATGCAGATACGCAGTATTTT. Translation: CASIRGREYADTQYF.

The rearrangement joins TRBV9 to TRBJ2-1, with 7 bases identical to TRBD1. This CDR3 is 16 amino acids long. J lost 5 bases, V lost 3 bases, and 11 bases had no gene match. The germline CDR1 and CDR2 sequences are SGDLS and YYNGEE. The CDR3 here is CASSAGQALGHNEQFF. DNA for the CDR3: TGTGCCAGCAGCGCCGGACAGGCCTTGGGACACAATGAGCAGTTCTTC.

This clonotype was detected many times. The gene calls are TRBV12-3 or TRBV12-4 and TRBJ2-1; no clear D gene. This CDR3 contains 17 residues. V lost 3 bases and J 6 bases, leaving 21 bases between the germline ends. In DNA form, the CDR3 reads TGTGCCAGCAGTTTGCCCCTGATGGTTAGGATGGGCAATGAGCAGTTCTTC. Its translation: CASSLPLMVRMGNEQFF.

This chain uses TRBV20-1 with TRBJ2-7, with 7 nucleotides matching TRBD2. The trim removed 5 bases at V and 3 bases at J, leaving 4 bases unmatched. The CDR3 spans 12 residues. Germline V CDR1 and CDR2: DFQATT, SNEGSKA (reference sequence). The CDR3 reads CSAPSGVYEQYF. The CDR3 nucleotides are TGCAGTGCTCCGAGCGGGGTCTACGAGCAGTACTTC.

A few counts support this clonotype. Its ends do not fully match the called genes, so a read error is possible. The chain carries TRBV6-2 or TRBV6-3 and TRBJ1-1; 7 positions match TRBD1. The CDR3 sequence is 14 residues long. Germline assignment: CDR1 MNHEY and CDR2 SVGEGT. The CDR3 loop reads CASSYQGVNTEAFF. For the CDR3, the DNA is TGTGCCAGCAGTTACCAGGGGGTGAACACTGAGGCTTTCTTT.

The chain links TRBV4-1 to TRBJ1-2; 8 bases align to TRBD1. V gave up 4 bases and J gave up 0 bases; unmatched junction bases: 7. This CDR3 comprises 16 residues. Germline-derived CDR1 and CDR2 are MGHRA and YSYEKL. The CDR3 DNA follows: TGCGCCAGCAGCCTACCCCGGACAGGGACTAACTATGGCTACACCTTC. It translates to CASSLPRTGTNYGYTF.

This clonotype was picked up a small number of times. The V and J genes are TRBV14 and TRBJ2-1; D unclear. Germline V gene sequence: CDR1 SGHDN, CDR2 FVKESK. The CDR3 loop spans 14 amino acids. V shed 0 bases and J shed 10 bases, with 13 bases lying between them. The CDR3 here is CASSQELGSREQFF. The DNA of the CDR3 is TGTGCCAGCAGCCAAGAATTAGGATCACGCGAGCAGTTCTTC. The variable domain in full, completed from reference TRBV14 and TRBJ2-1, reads EAGVTQFPSHSVIEKGQTVTLRCDPISGHDNLYWYRRVMGKEIKFLLHFVKESKQDESGMPNNRFLAERTGGTYSTLKVQPAELEDSGVYFCASSQELGSREQFFGPGTRLTVL.

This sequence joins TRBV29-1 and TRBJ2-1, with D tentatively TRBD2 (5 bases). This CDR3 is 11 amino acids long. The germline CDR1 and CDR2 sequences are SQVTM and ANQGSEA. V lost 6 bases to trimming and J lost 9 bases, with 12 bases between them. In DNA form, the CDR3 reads TGCAGCGTGACTAACTTGGGTGAGCAGTTCTTC. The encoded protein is CSVTNLGEQFF.

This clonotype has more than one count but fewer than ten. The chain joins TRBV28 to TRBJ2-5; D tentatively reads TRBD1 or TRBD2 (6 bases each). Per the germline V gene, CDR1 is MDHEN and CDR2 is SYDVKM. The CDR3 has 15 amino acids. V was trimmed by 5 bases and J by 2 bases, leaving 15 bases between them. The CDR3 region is CASSPGAGLQETQYF. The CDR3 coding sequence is TGTGCCAGCAGTCCGGGGGCAGGCCTTCAAGAGACCCAGTACTTC.

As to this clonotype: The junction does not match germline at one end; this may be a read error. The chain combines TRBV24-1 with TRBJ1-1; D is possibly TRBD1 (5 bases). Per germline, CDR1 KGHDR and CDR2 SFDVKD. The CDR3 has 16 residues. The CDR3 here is CATSDSDSRLNTKAFF. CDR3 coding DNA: TGTGCCACCAGTGACTCCGACAGTCGACTGAACACTAAAGCTTTCTTT.

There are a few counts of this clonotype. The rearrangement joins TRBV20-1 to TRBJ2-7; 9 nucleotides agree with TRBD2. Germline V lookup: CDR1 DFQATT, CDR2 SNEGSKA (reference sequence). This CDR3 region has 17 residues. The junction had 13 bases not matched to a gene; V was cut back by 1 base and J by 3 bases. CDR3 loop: CSARGIALAGGYYEQYF. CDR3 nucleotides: TGCAGTGCTAGAGGCATAGCCCTGGCGGGAGGGTACTACGAGCAGTACTTC.

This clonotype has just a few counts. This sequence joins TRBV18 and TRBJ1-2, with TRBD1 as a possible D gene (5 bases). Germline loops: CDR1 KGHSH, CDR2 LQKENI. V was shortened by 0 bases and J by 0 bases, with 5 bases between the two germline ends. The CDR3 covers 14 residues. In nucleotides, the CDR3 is TGTGCCAGCTCACCACCGACAGCTAACTATGGCTACACCTTC. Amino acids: CASSPPTANYGYTF.

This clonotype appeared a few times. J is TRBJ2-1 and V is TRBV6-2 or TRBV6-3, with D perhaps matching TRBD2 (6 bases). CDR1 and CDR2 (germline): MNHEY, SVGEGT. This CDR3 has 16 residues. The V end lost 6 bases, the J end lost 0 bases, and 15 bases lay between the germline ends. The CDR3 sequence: CASRDLAPHSYNEQFF. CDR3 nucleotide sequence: TGTGCCAGCAGGGATCTAGCGCCCCACTCCTACAATGAGCAGTTCTTC.

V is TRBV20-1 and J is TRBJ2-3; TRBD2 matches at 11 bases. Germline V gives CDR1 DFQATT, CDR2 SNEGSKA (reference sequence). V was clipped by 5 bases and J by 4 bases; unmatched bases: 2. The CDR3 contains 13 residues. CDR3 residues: CSALLAGADTQYF. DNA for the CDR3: TGCAGTGCTCTACTAGCGGGAGCAGATACGCAGTATTTT.

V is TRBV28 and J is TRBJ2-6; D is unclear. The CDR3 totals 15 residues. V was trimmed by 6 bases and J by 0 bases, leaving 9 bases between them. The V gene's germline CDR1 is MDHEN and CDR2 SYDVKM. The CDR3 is CASRAGDSGANVLTF. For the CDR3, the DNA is TGTGCCAGCAGGGCCGGAGACTCTGGGGCCAACGTCCTGACTTTC.